Shown below are 32 T cell receptor beta chains from a single sample sequenced in a study of vaccination and CD4 T cells after COVID-19. The time point: late sampling 161 to 241 days after vaccination in three convalescent patients. Treatment noted: approximately 9-day PBMC culture with coronavirus spike peptide pools or control peptides (ViraFEST assay). Oncomine TCR Beta short-read sequencing was applied to DNA from cultured CD4+ T cells. TCRdb re-called the PCR reads with MiXCR, one entry per CDR3 protein. The sample contains about 16,000 distinct CDR3 sequences, 44% of which appear only once. These receptors have no known antigen. The source material was CD4+ T cells from blood, cultured in vitro, sampled about 7 months after SARS-CoV-2 vaccination. Receptors were obtained from a human donor who had recovered from COVID-19.

The chain employs TRBV18 and TRBJ1-1, with D maybe TRBD1 (6 bases). The ends were cut back, 3 bases at V and 4 bases at J, with 9 bases in the middle. The germline CDR1 and CDR2 sequences are KGHSH and LQKENI. The CDR3 totals 13 residues. CDR3 in amino acids: CASSPRGPTEAFF. CDR3 nucleotide sequence: TGTGCCAGCTCACCCAGGGGACCCACTGAAGCTTTCTTT. Complete variable domain (other parts from reference TRBV18 and TRBJ1-1): NAGVMQNPRHLVRRRGQEARLRCSPMKGHSHVYWYRQLPEEGLKFMVYLQKENIIDESGMPKERFSAEFPKEGPSILRIQQVVRGDSAAYFCASSPRGPTEAFFGQGTRLTVV.

The rearrangement links TRBV12-3 or TRBV12-4 to TRBJ2-7, with a possible D match to TRBD2 (6 bases). V was clipped by 3 bases and J by 4 bases, with 13 bases between them. This CDR3 contains 14 residues. The CDR3 protein is CASSFRGVRYEQYF. As DNA, the CDR3 is TGTGCCAGCAGTTTCCGCGGGGTCCGGTACGAGCAGTACTTC.

This rearrangement joins TRBV6-1 to TRBJ2-7; D may be TRBD1 or TRBD2 (5 bases each). The germline gives CDR1 MNHNS, CDR2 SASEGT. The CDR3 sequence is 15 residues long. V was clipped by 5 bases and J by 3 bases, with 17 bases between them. The CDR3 region is CASSLRWDLVYEQYF. In DNA form, the CDR3 reads TGTGCCAGCAGTCTACGTTGGGACCTAGTCTACGAGCAGTACTTC.

This rearrangement joins TRBV2 to TRBJ2-7; D remains unclear. This CDR3 has 11 amino acids. Deletions cut 5 bases from V and 1 base from J, with 3 bases between. Germline V gives CDR1 SNHLY, CDR2 FYNNEI. In nucleotides, the CDR3 is TGTGCCAGCAGTCGTTCCTACGAGCAGTACTTC. Its translation is CASSRSYEQYF.

The rearrangement uses TRBV19 and TRBJ2-7; 9 nucleotides align to TRBD2. The CDR3 consists of 14 residues. Germline V gene lookup returns CDR1 LNHDA and CDR2 SQIVND (reference sequence). Trimming at V came to 5 bases and at J to 4 bases, leaving 6 bases not matched to a gene. The CDR3 DNA is TGTGCCAGTAGTTTTGGTCTAGCGGGATACGAGCAGTACTTC. Amino acid sequence: CASSFGLAGYEQYF.

This clonotype has more than one count but fewer than ten. This rearrangement joins TRBV20-1 to TRBJ1-1; TRBD1 is a possible D gene (6 bases). The germline CDR1 and CDR2 sequences are DFQATT and SNEGSKA (reference sequence). The CDR3 spans 15 residues. Trimming left V 0 bases short and J 4 bases short, with 15 bases between. CDR3 in amino acids: CSARDPRSTGTEAFF. CDR3 coding DNA: TGCAGTGCTAGAGATCCGCGTTCGACAGGCACTGAAGCTTTCTTT.

The J gene is TRBJ1-1, the V gene TRBV7-3; weak D call: TRBD1 (5 bases). The CDR3 is made up of 13 amino acids. Germline CDR1 is SGHTA and CDR2 is FQGTGA. Trimming removed 1 base from V and 8 bases from J, with 11 bases in between. CDR3 sequence reads: CASSLINGQEAFF. In nucleotides, the CDR3 is TGTGCCAGCAGCTTAATTAACGGACAAGAAGCTTTCTTT.

This rearrangement joins TRBV19 to TRBJ2-7; no clear D gene. The ends were cut back, 5 bases at V and 3 bases at J, with 11 bases in the middle. The CDR3 covers 13 residues. The germline gives CDR1 LNHDA, CDR2 SQIVND (reference sequence). CDR3 in amino acids: CASSVSLDYEQYF. The DNA for the CDR3 is TGTGCCAGTAGTGTGTCATTGGACTACGAGCAGTACTTC.

The rearrangement joins TRBV10-3 to TRBJ1-6; 8 positions agree with TRBD1. The trim removed 3 bases at V and 9 bases at J, leaving 4 bases unmatched. Germline-derived CDR1 and CDR2 are ENHRY and SYGVKD. The CDR3 sequence is 14 residues long. The chain's CDR3 is CAISDRTGTSPLHF. CDR3 nucleotides: TGTGCCATCAGTGACAGGACAGGGACTTCACCCCTCCACTTT.

This clonotype qualifies as medium-sized (0.01 to 0.1%). The V gene is TRBV7-9, the J gene TRBJ2-7; D is possibly TRBD1 (5 bases). Germline V gene sequence: CDR1 SEHNR, CDR2 FQNEAQ (reference sequence). Trimming took off 7 bases at V and 3 bases at J, with 13 bases between the two ends. The CDR3 length is 13 residues. The CDR3 nucleotides read TGTGCCAGCACCAGAAGGGGCAGCTACGAGCAGTACTTC. Translated, it gives CASTRRGSYEQYF.

J is TRBJ1-3 and V is TRBV6-1; possibly TRBD1 for D (6 bases). The ends were cut back, 2 bases at V and 8 bases at J, with 13 bases in the middle. There are 14 residues in the CDR3. CDR1 is MNHNS and CDR2 is SASEGT in the germline V gene. CDR3 sequence reads: CASSESQGRDTIYF. CDR3 coding DNA: TGTGCCAGCAGTGAATCACAGGGTCGAGACACCATATATTTT.

The chain links TRBV6-5 to TRBJ1-2; the D is unclear. CDR1 is MNHEY and CDR2 is SVGAGI in the germline V gene. V lost 4 bases and J lost 2, with 8 bases in between. The CDR3 is 13 residues long. As DNA, the CDR3 is TGTGCCAGCAGTTTGGACCCAAACTATGGCTACACCTTC. This codes for CASSLDPNYGYTF.

This chain links TRBV19 with TRBJ2-5; 8 nucleotides align to TRBD2. The CDR3 loop spans 16 amino acids. The J segment lost 1 base and the V segment lost 7 bases, leaving 11 bases of the junction unmatched. CDR1 is LNHDA, CDR2 SQIVND, per germline (reference sequence). The CDR3, as DNA: TGTGCCAGTAATCAGCGGGGGAGGGAACTCCAAGAGACCCAGTACTTC. This translates into CASNQRGRELQETQYF.

This chain connects TRBV7-2 to TRBJ1-2, with 7 bases aligning to TRBD1. This CDR3 spans 16 amino acids. Germline V gene lookup returns CDR1 SGHTA and CDR2 FQGNSA. Trimming at V came to 2 bases and at J to 5 bases, leaving 11 bases not matched to a gene. The CDR3 loop reads CASSLQGDREDYGYTF. CDR3 DNA: TGTGCCAGCAGCTTACAGGGGGATAGGGAGGATTATGGCTACACCTTC. The full variable domain, rest sourced from reference TRBV7-2 and TRBJ1-2, is GAGVSQSPSNKVTEKGKDVELRCDPISGHTALYWYRQSLGQGLEFLIYFQGNSAPDKSGLPSDRFSAERTGGSVSTLTIQRTQQEDSAVYLCASSLQGDREDYGYTFGSGTRLTVV.

This clonotype was counted between two and nine times. The chain joins TRBV7-9 to TRBJ1-1, with D hard to call. V shed 1 base and J shed 10 bases, with 7 bases lying between them. The germline V gene has CDR1 SEHNR and CDR2 FQNEAQ (reference sequence). The CDR3 runs to 11 residues. The CDR3 DNA reads TGTGCCAGCAGCTTAGGTCGCCGAGCTTTCTTT. Residues: CASSLGRRAFF.

The chain is built from TRBV4-1 and TRBJ1-1, with 8 bases that match TRBD1. Germline CDR1 MGHRA, CDR2 YSYEKL. The V gene end was trimmed by 1 base and the J gene end by 1 base; junction bases not matched to a gene: 2. The CDR3 contains 15 residues. The CDR3 region is CASSQVGTGNTEAFF. CDR3 in DNA: TGCGCCAGCAGCCAAGTCGGGACAGGGAACACTGAAGCTTTCTTT.

This clonotype was counted a few times. V is TRBV20-1 and J is TRBJ2-1; D ambiguous. The CDR3 covers 10 residues. Germline V lookup: CDR1 DFQATT, CDR2 SNEGSKA (reference sequence). V was cut by 6 bases and J by 9 bases, with 9 bases left in between. DNA of the CDR3: TGCAGTGCCCGACGGTCTGAGCAGTTCTTC. It yields the protein CSARRSEQFF.

This clonotype was counted only a few times. The rearrangement uses TRBV6-1 and TRBJ2-5; the match to TRBD1 covers 7 bases. This CDR3 comprises 13 residues. The junction had 4 bases not matched to a gene; V was cut back by 6 bases and J by 3 bases. Germline CDR1 MNHNS, CDR2 SASEGT. CDR3 loop: CASSLTGEETQYF. The CDR3 coding sequence is TGTGCCAGCAGCCTTACAGGGGAAGAGACCCAGTACTTC.

The sample holds a few counts of this clonotype. This sequence joins TRBV7-2 and TRBJ2-3; no definite D call. Trimming stripped 1 base from V and 2 bases from J, with 13 bases between. The CDR3 contains 16 residues. Germline CDR1 and CDR2: SGHTA and FQGNSA. The CDR3 here is CASSLVAGRPTDTQYF. The CDR3 region has the DNA TGTGCCAGCAGCTTAGTTGCAGGCAGACCCACAGATACGCAGTATTTT.

This clonotype came up a few times. This sequence joins TRBV20-1 and TRBJ2-1; perhaps TRBD2 as D (6 bases). Germline assignment: CDR1 DFQATT and CDR2 SNEGSKA (reference sequence). The CDR3 length is 13 residues. Trimming left V 6 bases short and J 6 bases short, with 15 bases between. CDR3 coding DNA: TGCAGTGCAAATGACCAGCGGGCCAATGAGCAGTTCTTC. Translation gives CSANDQRANEQFF.

CDR3 protein: CASSDLAGGYDNEQFF. For the CDR3, the DNA is TGTGCCAGCAGCGACCTAGCGGGGGGATATGACAATGAGCAGTTCTTC. The J gene is TRBJ2-1, the V gene TRBV7-9, with 11 positions matching TRBD2. Trimming removed 5 bases from V and 5 bases from J; junction bases left unmatched: 8. Germline assignment: CDR1 SEHNR and CDR2 FQNEAQ (reference sequence). The CDR3 loop spans 16 amino acids.

V and J are TRBV6-9 and TRBJ2-7; 12 bases agree with TRBD2. V dropped 10 bases and J dropped 2; count of bases not matched to a gene: 12. The CDR3 covers 16 residues. Germline lookup yields CDR1 MNHGY and CDR2 SVAAGI. The DNA for the CDR3 is TGTGCCATATCGACTAGCGGGAGTAATGCTACCTACGAGCAGTACTTC. Encoded protein: CAISTSGSNATYEQYF.

This clonotype was observed a handful of times. The junction departs from the called germline gene at one end, perhaps through a read error. This chain connects TRBV15 to TRBJ1-2, with TRBD1 matching over 7 bases. Germline V gives CDR1 LNHNV, CDR2 YYDKDF (reference sequence). This CDR3 region has 13 residues. CDR3 DNA sequence: TGTGCCACCAGTCCGATCCGGGACAGTCAATTGGACTTC. As protein: CATSPIRDSQLDF.

This clonotype was observed a handful of times. This chain connects TRBV7-9 to TRBJ1-2; D is unresolved. There are 12 residues in the CDR3. Germline V gene sequence: CDR1 SEHNR, CDR2 FQNEAQ (reference sequence). V lost 6 bases and J 8 bases, leaving 13 bases between the germline ends. The CDR3 nucleotides are TGTGCCAGCAGGGGTACCTCAGAGGGCTACACCTTC. Its translation: CASRGTSEGYTF.

This clonotype was detected a few times. The chain recombines TRBV27 with TRBJ2-2; no clear D gene. The CDR3 consists of 13 residues. V was pared by 7 bases and J by 2 bases, with 8 bases between. CDR1 and CDR2 from the germline V gene are MNHEY and SMNVEV (reference sequence). The CDR3 is CASTHLNTGELFF. The CDR3 DNA is TGTGCCAGCACCCATTTAAACACCGGGGAGCTGTTTTTT.

By sample share, this clonotype is medium-sized. The chain carries TRBV10-3 and TRBJ1-1, with D maybe TRBD1 (5 bases). Trimming took 8 bases from V and 3 from J, leaving 13 bases between them. The length of the CDR3 is 13 residues. Per germline, CDR1 ENHRY and CDR2 SYGVKD. Here the CDR3 DNA reads TGTGCCATCCGTCCCGACAGTTACACTGAAGCTTTCTTT. Its protein is CAIRPDSYTEAFF.

This clonotype was seen a few times. The chain carries TRBV7-2 and TRBJ2-5; TRBD1 matches at 11 bases. Germline V gene data show CDR1 as SGHTA and CDR2 as FQGNSA. V lost 6 bases to trimming and J lost 2 bases; unmatched junction nucleotides: 8. This CDR3 spans 16 amino acids. The CDR3 coding sequence is TGTGCCAGCAGACCTCCGGGACAGGGGGTACAAGAGACCCAGTACTTC. This sequence encodes CASRPPGQGVQETQYF.

This clonotype was picked up a small number of times. This chain connects TRBV2 to TRBJ1-2, with D hard to call. With 11 bases removed from V and 3 bases from J, the gap between germline ends came to 19 bases. The CDR3 is 14 amino acids. The germline V gene has CDR1 SNHLY and CDR2 FYNNEI. The CDR3 protein is CAGRAGEWDYGYTF. The DNA for the CDR3 is TGTGCCGGGAGGGCCGGGGAATGGGACTATGGCTACACCTTC.

The chain couples TRBV7-9 to TRBJ1-2, with no clear D. With 3 bases removed from V and 7 bases from J, the gap between germline ends came to 6 bases. The CDR3 contains 11 residues. CDR1 and CDR2 (germline): SEHNR, FQNEAQ (reference sequence). The chain's CDR3 is CASSFRGGYTF. Written as DNA, the CDR3 is TGTGCCAGCAGCTTTAGAGGTGGCTACACCTTC.

A few counts support this clonotype. This chain links TRBV19 with TRBJ1-5; 10 bases align to TRBD1. Germline lookup yields CDR1 LNHDA and CDR2 SQIVND (reference sequence). V was pared by 7 bases and J by 4 bases, with 7 bases of the junction left unmatched. The CDR3 has 15 residues. The CDR3 here is CASIDRGLGNQPQHF. As DNA, the CDR3 is TGTGCCAGTATTGACAGGGGGCTTGGGAATCAGCCCCAGCATTTT.

The sample holds a few counts of this clonotype. V and J are TRBV20-1 and TRBJ2-1; TRBD2 matches at 9 bases. The CDR3 covers 14 residues. CDR1 DFQATT and CDR2 SNEGSKA come from the germline V gene (reference sequence). The junction had 3 bases not matched to a gene; V was cut back by 6 bases and J by 0 bases. The DNA for the CDR3 is TGCAGTGCCCAGCGGGGGGTCTCCTACAATGAGCAGTTCTTC. It encodes CSAQRGVSYNEQFF.

The chain has TRBV28 and TRBJ2-5, with TRBD1 matching over 8 bases. Germline V CDR1 and CDR2: MDHEN, SYDVKM. V gave up 5 bases and J gave up 5 bases; unmatched junction bases: 10. The CDR3 length is 15 residues. Here the CDR3 reads CASSPPGGVGETQYF. DNA for the CDR3: TGTGCCAGCAGTCCTCCAGGGGGCGTCGGGGAGACCCAGTACTTC.